A selection of T cell receptor beta chains follows, all from one sample in a study of technical replicates of blood from a handful of donors. Assay: immunoSEQ multiplex PCR; the TCRdb copy retains only in-frame clones and omits some. Of 70,000 to 85,000 clones listed, under 95% are singletons. Specimen: T cells isolated from PBMCs. The receptors were sampled from a human donor in good health. The CDR3 runs from the conserved cysteine through the conserved F or W. A D gene is named only where the DNA matches it firmly. The listing skips clone size in some rows; elsewhere it reads once, few, many or a size class.

clone_size: NA
j_call: TRBJ2-1
v_call: TRBV6-1
d_call: TRBD2
cdr3_aa: CASSEGLAGTYEQFF
cdr3_nt: TGTGCCAGCAGTGAGGGACTAGCGGGAACATATGAGCAGTTCTTC

clone_size: NA
j_call: TRBJ1-2
v_call: TRBV6-4
d_call: NA
cdr3_aa: CASSVNTNYGYTF
cdr3_nt: TGTGCCAGCAGTGTGAACACCAACTATGGCTACACCTTC

clone_size: NA
j_call: TRBJ2-3
v_call: TRBV9
d_call: TRBD2
cdr3_aa: CASSVEVAGGPMDTQYF
cdr3_nt: TGTGCCAGCAGCGTAGAGGTAGCGGGGGGCCCGATGGATACGCAGTATTTT

clone_size: NA
j_call: TRBJ1-1
v_call: TRBV27
d_call: NA
cdr3_aa: CASRARGTEAFF
cdr3_nt: TGTGCCAGCAGAGCCCGGGGGACTGAAGCTTTCTTT

clone_size: NA
j_call: TRBJ2-7
v_call: TRBV29-1
d_call: TRBD1
cdr3_aa: CSVLEPGQGRLEQYF
cdr3_nt: TGCAGCGTACTCGAGCCGGGACAGGGGCGTCTCGAGCAGTACTTC

clone_size: NA
j_call: TRBJ1-6
v_call: TRBV27
d_call: NA
cdr3_aa: CASSLHRAYNSPLHF
cdr3_nt: TGTGCCAGCAGTTTACACAGAGCATATAATTCACCCCTCCACTTT

clone_size: few
j_call: TRBJ1-4
v_call: TRBV7-9
d_call: NA
cdr3_aa: CASSLGGGEKLFF
cdr3_nt: TGTGCCAGCAGCCTCGGGGGAGGTGAAAAACTGTTTTTT

clone_size: once
j_call: TRBJ1-2
v_call: TRBV4-1
d_call: TRBD1
cdr3_aa: CASSQVPGQGLDGYTF
cdr3_nt: TGCGCCAGCAGCCAAGTGCCGGGACAGGGATTGGATGGCTACACCTTC

clone_size: NA
j_call: TRBJ2-2
v_call: TRBV6-1
d_call: TRBD1
cdr3_aa: CASRDWTGTGELFF
cdr3_nt: TGTGCCAGCAGGGACTGGACAGGGACCGGGGAGCTGTTTTTT

clone_size: NA
j_call: TRBJ1-2
v_call: TRBV4-1
d_call: TRBD1
cdr3_aa: CASSHWTGVYGYTF
cdr3_nt: TGCGCCAGCAGCCATTGGACAGGGGTCTATGGCTACACCTTC

clone_size: NA
j_call: TRBJ2-7
v_call: TRBV4-1
d_call: TRBD2
cdr3_aa: CASSQGLSGRKGSSYEQYF
cdr3_nt: TGCGCCAGCAGCCAAGGCCTTAGCGGGAGGAAGGGAAGCTCCTACGAGCAGTACTTC

clone_size: NA
j_call: TRBJ2-5
v_call: TRBV10-1
d_call: TRBD2
cdr3_aa: CASSDSTSGEETQYF
cdr3_nt: TGCGCCAGCAGTGACTCGACTAGCGGGGAAGAGACCCAGTACTTC

clone_size: NA
j_call: TRBJ2-3
v_call: TRBV5-1
d_call: NA
cdr3_aa: CASSLASGGSTDTQYF
cdr3_nt: TGCGCCAGCAGCTTGGCATCAGGGGGGAGCACAGATACGCAGTATTTT

clone_size: NA
j_call: TRBJ1-5
v_call: TRBV5-1
d_call: TRBD1
cdr3_aa: CASSHTGDGAPQHF
cdr3_nt: TGCGCCAGCAGCCATACAGGGGATGGGGCGCCCCAGCATTTT

clone_size: NA
j_call: TRBJ2-3
v_call: TRBV10-1
d_call: NA
cdr3_aa: CASSGGQPTDTQYF
cdr3_nt: TGCGCCAGCAGTGGAGGACAACCTACAGATACGCAGTATTTT

clone_size: NA
j_call: TRBJ1-2
v_call: TRBV30
d_call: TRBD1
cdr3_aa: CAFYRGGGYTF
cdr3_nt: TGTGCCTTTTACAGGGGAGGAGGCTACACCTTC

clone_size: medium-sized
j_call: TRBJ1-1
v_call: TRBV20-1
d_call: NA
cdr3_aa: CSAREERAFF
cdr3_nt: TGCAGTGCTAGAGAGGAGAGGGCTTTCTTT

clone_size: NA
j_call: TRBJ2-7
v_call: TRBV5-1
d_call: NA
cdr3_aa: CASSLLQGDGAEQYF
cdr3_nt: TGCGCCAGCAGCTTGTTACAGGGAGATGGGGCCGAGCAGTACTTC

clone_size: NA
j_call: TRBJ2-7
v_call: TRBV28
d_call: TRBD2
cdr3_aa: CASSFSSGVYEQYF
cdr3_nt: TGTGCCAGCAGTTTTTCTAGCGGAGTCTACGAGCAGTACTTC

clone_size: NA
j_call: TRBJ1-5
v_call: TRBV2
d_call: TRBD1
cdr3_aa: CASSEGTGYSNQPQHF
cdr3_nt: TGTGCCAGCAGTGAAGGGACAGGATATAGCAATCAGCCCCAGCATTTT

clone_size: NA
j_call: TRBJ2-2
v_call: TRBV6-5
d_call: NA
cdr3_aa: CASSYWGDNTGELFF
cdr3_nt: TGTGCCAGCAGTTACTGGGGGGACAACACCGGGGAGCTGTTTTTT

clone_size: NA
j_call: TRBJ2-7
v_call: TRBV7-9
d_call: NA
cdr3_aa: CASSLEGVVDEQYF
cdr3_nt: TGTGCCAGCAGCTTAGAGGGGGTTGTGGACGAGCAGTACTTC

clone_size: NA
j_call: TRBJ2-1
v_call: TRBV6-5
d_call: TRBD1
cdr3_aa: CASSTGTGIINEQFF
cdr3_nt: TGTGCCAGCAGCACCGGGACAGGGATAATAAATGAGCAGTTCTTC

clone_size: NA
j_call: TRBJ2-2
v_call: TRBV11-2
d_call: NA
cdr3_aa: CASRPIASYTGELFF
cdr3_nt: TGTGCCAGCAGGCCGATAGCGAGCTACACCGGGGAGCTGTTTTTT

clone_size: few
j_call: TRBJ1-2
v_call: TRBV30
d_call: NA
cdr3_aa: CAGQPRDYGYTF
cdr3_nt: TGTGCTGGACAGCCTCGGGACTATGGCTACACCTTC

clone_size: NA
j_call: TRBJ2-7
v_call: TRBV29-1
d_call: TRBD1
cdr3_aa: CSVEVGDRSLYEQYF
cdr3_nt: TGCAGCGTTGAAGTTGGGGACAGGTCTCTCTACGAGCAGTACTTC

clone_size: NA
j_call: TRBJ1-1
v_call: TRBV14
d_call: NA
cdr3_aa: CASSQSTVWNTEAFF
cdr3_nt: TGTGCCAGCAGCCAAAGTACAGTTTGGAACACTGAAGCTTTCTTT

clone_size: NA
j_call: TRBJ1-5
v_call: TRBV7-9
d_call: NA
cdr3_aa: CASSFSERPQHF
cdr3_nt: TGTGCCAGCAGCTTCAGCGAGAGGCCCCAGCATTTT

clone_size: NA
j_call: TRBJ2-1
v_call: TRBV6-1
d_call: TRBD2
cdr3_aa: CASSEDPFPGGLGNNEQFF
cdr3_nt: TGTGCCAGCAGTGAAGACCCCTTCCCGGGAGGTTTAGGCAACAATGAGCAGTTCTTC

clone_size: once
j_call: TRBJ2-7
v_call: TRBV25-1
d_call: TRBD1
cdr3_aa: CASSAGGYEQYF
cdr3_nt: TGTGCCAGCAGCGCAGGGGGATACGAGCAGTACTTC

clone_size: NA
j_call: TRBJ1-1
v_call: TRBV5-5
d_call: NA
cdr3_aa: CASSLVQGWNTEAFF
cdr3_nt: TGTGCCAGCAGCTTGGTTCAGGGTTGGAACACTGAAGCTTTCTTT

clone_size: NA
j_call: TRBJ1-1
v_call: TRBV6-1
d_call: NA
cdr3_aa: CASSSGDMIAAFF
cdr3_nt: TGTGCCAGCAGCTCCGGGGACATGATTGCGGCTTTCTTT

clone_size: once
j_call: TRBJ2-7
v_call: TRBV11-3
d_call: TRBD1
cdr3_aa: CASSYRDSSYEQYF
cdr3_nt: TGTGCCAGCAGCTATCGGGACAGCTCCTACGAGCAGTACTTC

clone_size: NA
j_call: TRBJ2-1
v_call: TRBV6-5
d_call: TRBD1
cdr3_aa: CASPPRDRGNEQFF
cdr3_nt: TGTGCCAGCCCGCCCCGGGACAGGGGCAATGAGCAGTTCTTC

clone_size: NA
j_call: TRBJ2-7
v_call: TRBV6-1
d_call: TRBD1
cdr3_aa: CASSVPGTGEYEQYF
cdr3_nt: TGTGCCAGCAGTGTTCCCGGGACAGGGGAGTACGAGCAGTACTTC

clone_size: NA
j_call: TRBJ2-3
v_call: TRBV11-2
d_call: TRBD1
cdr3_aa: CASSLDRDSTQYF
cdr3_nt: TGTGCCAGCAGCTTAGATCGGGACAGTACGCAGTATTTT

clone_size: NA
j_call: TRBJ2-5
v_call: TRBV30
d_call: NA
cdr3_aa: CAWSGLGNQETQYF
cdr3_nt: TGTGCCTGGAGCGGCCTCGGGAATCAAGAGACCCAGTACTTC

clone_size: NA
j_call: TRBJ2-1
v_call: TRBV5-1
d_call: NA
cdr3_aa: CASSLQAGSYNEQFF
cdr3_nt: TGCGCCAGCAGCTTGCAAGCGGGCTCCTACAATGAGCAGTTCTTC

clone_size: NA
j_call: TRBJ2-1
v_call: TRBV5-1
d_call: TRBD2
cdr3_aa: CASSFLSGPSSYNEQFF
cdr3_nt: TGCGCCAGCAGTTTCCTTAGCGGGCCTTCTTCCTACAATGAGCAGTTCTTC

clone_size: NA
j_call: TRBJ2-4
v_call: TRBV2
d_call: NA
cdr3_aa: CASRSLAKNIQYF
cdr3_nt: TGTGCCAGCAGGTCCTTAGCCAAAAACATTCAGTACTTC

clone_size: NA
j_call: TRBJ2-2
v_call: TRBV5-1
d_call: TRBD2
cdr3_aa: CASSPIGSGRVTGELFF
cdr3_nt: TGCGCCAGCAGCCCCATAGGAAGCGGGAGGGTCACCGGGGAGCTGTTTTTT

clone_size: NA
j_call: TRBJ1-2
v_call: TRBV28
d_call: TRBD1
cdr3_aa: CASSPTGDWGNGYTF
cdr3_nt: TGTGCCAGCAGTCCTACAGGGGACTGGGGCAATGGCTACACCTTC

clone_size: NA
j_call: TRBJ2-1
v_call: TRBV4-1
d_call: NA
cdr3_aa: CASSPTSYEQFF
cdr3_nt: TGCGCCAGCAGCCCGACTAGTTATGAGCAGTTCTTC

clone_size: NA
j_call: TRBJ1-1
v_call: TRBV7-6
d_call: NA
cdr3_aa: CATSVAANTEAFF
cdr3_nt: TGTGCCACCTCAGTGGCGGCGAACACTGAAGCTTTCTTT

clone_size: NA
j_call: TRBJ2-6
v_call: TRBV7-3
d_call: TRBD1
cdr3_aa: CASSRTGERTGANVLTF
cdr3_nt: TGTGCCAGCAGCCGAACAGGGGAAAGGACGGGGGCCAACGTCCTGACTTTC